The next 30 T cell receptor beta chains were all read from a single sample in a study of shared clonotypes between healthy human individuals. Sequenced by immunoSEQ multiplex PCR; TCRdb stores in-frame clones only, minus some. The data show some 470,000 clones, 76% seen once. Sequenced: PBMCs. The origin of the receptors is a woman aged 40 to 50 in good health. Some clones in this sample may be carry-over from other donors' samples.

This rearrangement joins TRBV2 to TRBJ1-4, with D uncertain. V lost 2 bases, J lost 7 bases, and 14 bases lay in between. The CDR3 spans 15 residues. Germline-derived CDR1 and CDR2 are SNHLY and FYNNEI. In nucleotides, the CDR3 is TGTGCCAGCAGTGAAAGGGCCCCCCTAATTGAAAAACTGTTTTTT. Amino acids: CASSERAPLIEKLFF.

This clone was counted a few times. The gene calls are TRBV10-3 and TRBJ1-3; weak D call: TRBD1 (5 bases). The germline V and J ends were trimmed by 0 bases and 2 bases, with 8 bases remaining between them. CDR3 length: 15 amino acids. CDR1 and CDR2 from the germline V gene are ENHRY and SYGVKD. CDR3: CAISESSGPGNTIYF. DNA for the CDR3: TGTGCCATCAGTGAGTCCTCAGGGCCTGGAAACACCATATATTTT.

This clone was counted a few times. The CDR3 reads CASSSKGWTAIYEQYF. In nucleotides, the CDR3 is TGTGCCAGCAGCTCCAAGGGATGGACGGCAATCTACGAGCAGTACTTC. The rearrangement links TRBV28 to TRBJ2-7; D unresolved. Trimming removed 6 bases from V and 3 bases from J, with 21 bases in between. Germline V gene data show CDR1 as MDHEN and CDR2 as SYDVKM. The CDR3 runs 16 residues.

The CDR3 here is CASSPFAGQPQHF. The CDR3 coding sequence is TGTGCCAGCAGCCCCTTCGCCGGCCAGCCCCAGCATTTT. This rearrangement joins TRBV11-1 to TRBJ1-5, with D uncertain. The CDR3 runs to 13 residues. Germline V gene lookup returns CDR1 SGHAT and CDR2 FQDESV (reference sequence). V was clipped by 5 bases and J by 7 bases, with 12 bases between them.

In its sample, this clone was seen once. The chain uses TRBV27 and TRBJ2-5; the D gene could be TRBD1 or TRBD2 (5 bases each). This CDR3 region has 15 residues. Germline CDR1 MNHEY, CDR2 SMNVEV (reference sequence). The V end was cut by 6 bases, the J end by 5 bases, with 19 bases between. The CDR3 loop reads CASSLEVGTVETQYF. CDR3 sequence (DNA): TGTGCCAGCAGCCTAGAGGTGGGGACGGTGGAGACCCAGTACTTC.

CDR3 residues: CASSEAAGSRTDTQYF. In DNA form, the CDR3 reads TGTGCCAGCAGTGAGGCAGCAGGGAGCCGCACAGATACGCAGTATTTT. The chain joins TRBV2 to TRBJ2-3; D assignment may be TRBD1 or TRBD2 (5 bases each). CDR1 and CDR2 (germline): SNHLY, FYNNEI. Trimming cost V 3 bases and J 1 base, with 14 bases left between them. The CDR3 contains 16 residues. Full variable domain (rest looked up from reference TRBV2 and TRBJ2-3): EPEVTQTPSHQVTQMGQEVILRCVPISNHLYFYWYRQILGQKVEFLVSFYNNEISEKSEIFDDQFSVERPDGSNFTLKIRSTKLEDSAMYFCASSEAAGSRTDTQYFGPGTRLTVL.

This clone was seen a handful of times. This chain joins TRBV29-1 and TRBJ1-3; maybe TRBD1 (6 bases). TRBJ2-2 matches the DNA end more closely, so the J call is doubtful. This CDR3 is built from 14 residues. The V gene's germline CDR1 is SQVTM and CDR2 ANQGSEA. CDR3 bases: TGCAGCGCCCAACCCAGGGGTGGAACCGGGGAGCTGTTTTTT. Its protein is CSAQPRGGTGELFF.

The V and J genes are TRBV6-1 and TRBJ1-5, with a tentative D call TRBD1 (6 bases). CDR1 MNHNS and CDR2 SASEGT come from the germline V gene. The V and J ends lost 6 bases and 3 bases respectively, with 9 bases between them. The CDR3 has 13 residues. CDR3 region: CASSGQLNQPQHF. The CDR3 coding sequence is TGTGCCAGCAGCGGACAGCTCAATCAGCCCCAGCATTTT.

DNA of the CDR3: TGTGCCAGCAGCTTGGAGCGGCCCGGAGAATCAGATACGCAGTATTTT. It is translated as CASSLERPGESDTQYF. V gene TRBV5-5 combines with J gene TRBJ2-3; D perhaps matches TRBD2 (5 bases). Germline CDR1 and CDR2: SGHKS and YYEKEE (reference sequence). CDR3 size: 16 residues. The V gene lost 0 bases and the J gene lost 4 bases, with 15 bases spanning the gap.

DNA of the CDR3: TGTGCCTGGAGTGTCGGAACGACCGGAAACACCATATATTTT. Encoded protein: CAWSVGTTGNTIYF. The chain has TRBV30 and TRBJ1-3; D unresolved. This CDR3 spans 14 amino acids. Trimming left V 0 bases short and J 4 bases short, with 10 bases between. The germline V gene encodes CDR1 GTSNPN and CDR2 SVGIG (reference sequence).

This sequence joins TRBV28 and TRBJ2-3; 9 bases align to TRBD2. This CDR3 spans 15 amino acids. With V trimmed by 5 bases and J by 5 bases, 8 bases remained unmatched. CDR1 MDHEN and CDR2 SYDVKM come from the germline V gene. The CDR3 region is CASSPQSGRRDTQYF. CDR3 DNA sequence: TGTGCCAGCAGTCCCCAGAGCGGGAGGAGAGATACGCAGTATTTT.

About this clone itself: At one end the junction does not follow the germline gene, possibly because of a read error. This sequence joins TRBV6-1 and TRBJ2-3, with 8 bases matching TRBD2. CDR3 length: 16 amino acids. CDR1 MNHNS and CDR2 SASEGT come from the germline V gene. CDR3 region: CASREVAGSGADTQYF. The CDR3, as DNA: TGTGCCAGCAGGGAAGTAGCGGGAAGTGGGGCAGATACGCAGTATTTT.

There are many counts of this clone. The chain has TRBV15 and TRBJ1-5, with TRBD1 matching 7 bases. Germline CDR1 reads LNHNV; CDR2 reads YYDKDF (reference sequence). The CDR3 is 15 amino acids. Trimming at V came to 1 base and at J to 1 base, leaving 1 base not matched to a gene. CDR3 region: CATSRGDSSNQPQHF. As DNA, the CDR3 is TGTGCCACCAGCAGAGGGGACAGCAGCAATCAGCCCCAGCATTTT. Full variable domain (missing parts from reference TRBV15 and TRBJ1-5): DAMVIQNPRYQVTQFGKPVTLSCSQTLNHNVMYWYQQKSSQAPKLLFHYYDKDFNNEADTPDNFQSRRPNTSFCFLDIRSPGLGDTAMYLCATSRGDSSNQPQHFGDGTRLSIL.

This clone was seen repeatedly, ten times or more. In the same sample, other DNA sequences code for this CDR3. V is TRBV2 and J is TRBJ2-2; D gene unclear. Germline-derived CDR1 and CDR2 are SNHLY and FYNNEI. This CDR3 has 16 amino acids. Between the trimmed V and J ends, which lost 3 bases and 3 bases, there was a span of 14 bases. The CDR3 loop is CASSDRAYGDTGELFF. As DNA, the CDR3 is TGTGCCAGCAGTGATCGGGCATATGGGGACACCGGGGAGCTGTTTTTT.

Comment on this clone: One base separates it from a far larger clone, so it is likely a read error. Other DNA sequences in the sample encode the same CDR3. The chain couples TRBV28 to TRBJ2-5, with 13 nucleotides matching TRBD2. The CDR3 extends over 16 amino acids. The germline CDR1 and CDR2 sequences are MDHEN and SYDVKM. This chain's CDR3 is CASSLTSGRLGETQYF. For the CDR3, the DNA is TGTGCCAGTAGTTTGACTAGCGGGAGGTTGGGAGAGACCCAGTACTTC.

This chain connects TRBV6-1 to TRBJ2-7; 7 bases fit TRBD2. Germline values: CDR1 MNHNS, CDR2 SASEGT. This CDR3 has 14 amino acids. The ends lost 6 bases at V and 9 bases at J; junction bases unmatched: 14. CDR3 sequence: CASSPSGGSDGQYF. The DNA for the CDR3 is TGTGCCAGCAGCCCCTCCGGCGGGAGTGATGGGCAGTACTTC.

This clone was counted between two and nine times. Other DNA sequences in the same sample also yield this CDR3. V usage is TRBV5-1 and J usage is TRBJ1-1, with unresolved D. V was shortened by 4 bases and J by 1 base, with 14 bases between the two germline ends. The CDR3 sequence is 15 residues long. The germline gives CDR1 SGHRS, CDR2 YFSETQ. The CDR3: CASSSKGPTNTEAFF. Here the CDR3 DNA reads TGCGCCAGCAGCAGTAAAGGGCCAACGAACACTGAAGCTTTCTTT.

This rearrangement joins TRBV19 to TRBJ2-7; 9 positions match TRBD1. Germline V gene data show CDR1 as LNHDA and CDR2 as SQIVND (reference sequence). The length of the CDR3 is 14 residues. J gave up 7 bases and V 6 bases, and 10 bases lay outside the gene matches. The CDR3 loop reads CASRTQGATGEQYF. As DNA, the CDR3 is TGTGCCAGTAGAACACAGGGGGCTACGGGAGAGCAGTACTTC.

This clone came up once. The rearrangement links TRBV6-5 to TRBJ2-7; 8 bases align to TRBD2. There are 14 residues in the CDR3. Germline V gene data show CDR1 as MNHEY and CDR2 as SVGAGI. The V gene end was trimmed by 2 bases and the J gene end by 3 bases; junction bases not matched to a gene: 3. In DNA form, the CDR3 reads TGTGCCAGCAGTTACGTAGCGGGACTCTACGAGCAGTACTTC. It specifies CASSYVAGLYEQYF.

CDR3 amino acids: CASSHQLSDGYTF. In DNA, the CDR3 is TGCGCCAGCAGCCATCAGTTATCGGATGGCTACACCTTC. The chain has TRBV4-3 and TRBJ1-2, with no clear D. The CDR3 is 13 amino acids. V was cut by 3 bases and J by 6 bases, with 11 bases left in between. From germline, CDR1 is LGHNA and CDR2 YSLEER.

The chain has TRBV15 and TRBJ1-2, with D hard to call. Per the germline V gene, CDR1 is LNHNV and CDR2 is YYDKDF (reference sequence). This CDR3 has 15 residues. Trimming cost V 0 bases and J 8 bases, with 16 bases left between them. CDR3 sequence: CATSRDRFISLGYTF. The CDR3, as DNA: TGTGCCACCAGCAGAGATCGATTCATCTCCTTAGGCTACACCTTC.

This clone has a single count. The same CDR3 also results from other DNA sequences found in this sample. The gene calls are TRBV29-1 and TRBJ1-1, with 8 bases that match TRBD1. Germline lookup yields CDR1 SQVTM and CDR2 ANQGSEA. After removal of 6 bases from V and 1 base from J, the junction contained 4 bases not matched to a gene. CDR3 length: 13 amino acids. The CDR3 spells CSVETGANTEAFF. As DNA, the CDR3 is TGCAGCGTGGAGACAGGGGCGAACACTGAAGCTTTCTTT.

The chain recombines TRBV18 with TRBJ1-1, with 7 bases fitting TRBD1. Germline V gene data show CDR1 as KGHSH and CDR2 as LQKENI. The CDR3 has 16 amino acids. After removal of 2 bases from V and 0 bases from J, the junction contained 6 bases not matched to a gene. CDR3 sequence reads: CASSPKTGTVNTEAFF. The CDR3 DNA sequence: TGTGCCAGCTCACCAAAAACCGGGACAGTGAACACTGAAGCTTTCTTT.

The CDR3 reads CASSPGTGNTEAFF. CDR3 DNA: TGTGCCAGCAGTCCCGGGACGGGGAACACTGAAGCTTTCTTT. The chain combines TRBV28 with TRBJ1-1, with D possibly TRBD1 on 5 matching bases. Germline V CDR1 and CDR2: MDHEN, SYDVKM. This CDR3 comprises 14 residues. V was clipped by 5 bases and J by 1 base, with 11 bases between them. The complete variable domain, with remaining parts taken from reference TRBV28 and TRBJ1-1, reads DVKVTQSSRYLVKRTGEKVFLECVQDMDHENMFWYRQDPGLGLRLIYFSYDVKMKEKGDIPEGYSVSREKKERFSLILESASTNQTSMYLCASSPGTGNTEAFFGQGTRLTVV.

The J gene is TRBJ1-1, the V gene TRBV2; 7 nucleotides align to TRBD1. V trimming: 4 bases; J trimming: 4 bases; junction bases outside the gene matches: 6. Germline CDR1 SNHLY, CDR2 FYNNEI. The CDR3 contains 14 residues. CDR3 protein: CASSGSDRVTEAFF. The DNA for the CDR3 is TGTGCCAGCAGTGGGTCCGACAGGGTCACTGAAGCTTTCTTT. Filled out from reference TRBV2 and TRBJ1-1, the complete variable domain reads EPEVTQTPSHQVTQMGQEVILRCVPISNHLYFYWYRQILGQKVEFLVSFYNNEISEKSEIFDDQFSVERPDGSNFTLKIRSTKLEDSAMYFCASSGSDRVTEAFFGQGTRLTVV.

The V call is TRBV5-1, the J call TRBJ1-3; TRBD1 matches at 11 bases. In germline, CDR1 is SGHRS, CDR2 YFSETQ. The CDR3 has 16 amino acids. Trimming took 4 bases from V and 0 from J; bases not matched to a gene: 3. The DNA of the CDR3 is TGCGCCAGCAGCATCGGGACAGGGGGCTCTGGAAACACCATATATTTT. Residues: CASSIGTGGSGNTIYF.

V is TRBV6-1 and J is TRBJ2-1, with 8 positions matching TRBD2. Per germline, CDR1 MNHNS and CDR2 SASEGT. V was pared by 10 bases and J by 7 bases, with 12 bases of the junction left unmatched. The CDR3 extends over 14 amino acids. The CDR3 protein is CAIKLAVGGNEQFF. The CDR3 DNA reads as TGTGCCATTAAACTAGCGGTGGGGGGGAATGAGCAGTTCTTC.

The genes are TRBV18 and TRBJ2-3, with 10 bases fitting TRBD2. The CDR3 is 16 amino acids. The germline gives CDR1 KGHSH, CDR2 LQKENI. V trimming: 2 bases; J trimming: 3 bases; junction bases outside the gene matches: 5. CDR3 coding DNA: TGTGCCAGCTCACCAGCGGCTAGCGGGAGAACAGATACGCAGTATTTT. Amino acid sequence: CASSPAASGRTDTQYF.

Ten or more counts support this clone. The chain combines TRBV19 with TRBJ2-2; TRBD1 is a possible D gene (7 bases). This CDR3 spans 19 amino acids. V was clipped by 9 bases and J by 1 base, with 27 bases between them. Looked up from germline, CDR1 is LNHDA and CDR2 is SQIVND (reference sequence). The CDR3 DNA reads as TGTGCCAGCCAGACAGGGCCCTATGGGGGGCGGGAGAACACCGGGGAGCTGTTTTTT. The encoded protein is CASQTGPYGGRENTGELFF.

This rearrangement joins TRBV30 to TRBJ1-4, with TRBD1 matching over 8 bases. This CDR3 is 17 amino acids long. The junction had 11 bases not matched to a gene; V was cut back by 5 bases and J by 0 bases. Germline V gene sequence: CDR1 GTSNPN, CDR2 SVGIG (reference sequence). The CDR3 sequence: CAWGQGSKIATNEKLFF. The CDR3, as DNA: TGTGCCTGGGGACAGGGCTCTAAAATTGCAACTAATGAAAAACTGTTTTTT. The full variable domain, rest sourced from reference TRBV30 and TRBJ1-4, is SQTIHQWPATLVQPVGSPLSLECTVEGTSNPNLYWYRQAAGRGLQLLFYSVGIGQISSEVPQNLSASRPQDRQFILSSKKLLLSDSGFYLCAWGQGSKIATNEKLFFGSGTQLSVL.